Listed here are 13 T cell receptor beta chains from one sample, sequenced in a study of T cells in Graves' hyperthyroidism and ophthalmopathy. Using RNA transcripts as the source, TCR beta CDR3 regions were amplified. During a first-round RT-PCR of the TCR CDR3, the HTBI primer set was used. Each CDR3 protein gets one entry after TCRdb re-called the multiplex PCR reads with MiXCR. Counted here are roughly 380,000 distinct CDR3 sequences, roughly 14% occurring once; the ten biggest clones make up under 25%. Sequencing input: blood. The receptors were sampled from a man aged 30 to 39 with Graves' hyperthyroidism that later progressed to Graves' ophthalmopathy.

The chain links TRBV3-1 to TRBJ2-3; 8 bases fit TRBD1. This CDR3 comprises 16 residues. The junction had 12 bases not matched to a gene; V was cut back by 6 bases and J by 4 bases. The germline V gene encodes CDR1 LGHDT and CDR2 YNNKEL (reference sequence). The DNA of the CDR3 is TGTGCCAGCAGTCAACACCTATCGACAGGGGCAGATACGCAGTATTTT. It translates to CASSQHLSTGADTQYF.

In its sample, this clonotype was seen many times. The chain joins TRBV29-1 to TRBJ1-1, with D maybe TRBD1 (6 bases). This CDR3 is built from 13 residues. The ends were cut back, 6 bases at V and 5 bases at J, with 16 bases in the middle. CDR1 is SQVTM and CDR2 is ANQGSEA in the germline V gene. CDR3 bases: TGCAGCGTCATACAGGGTGGGAAGACTGAAGCTTTCTTT. Its translation is CSVIQGGKTEAFF.

There are many counts of this clonotype. This CDR3 reads CASSEEVNRGYTF. CDR3 DNA: TGTGCCAGCAGTGAAGAGGTTAATCGTGGCTACACCTTC. The chain carries TRBV2 and TRBJ1-2; D call uncertain. The CDR3 runs to 13 residues. CDR1 and CDR2 (germline): SNHLY, FYNNEI. Trimming left V 1 base short and J 7 bases short, with 10 bases between. The variable domain in full, completed from reference TRBV2 and TRBJ1-2, reads EPEVTQTPSHQVTQMGQEVILRCVPISNHLYFYWYRQILGQKVEFLVSFYNNEISEKSEIFDDQFSVERPDGSNFTLKIRSTKLEDSAMYFCASSEEVNRGYTFGSGTRLTVV.

This clonotype was recorded a few times. The chain has TRBV3-1 and TRBJ2-7; perhaps D is TRBD1 or TRBD2 (5 bases each). Germline values: CDR1 LGHDT, CDR2 YNNKEL (reference sequence). The CDR3 runs 15 residues. V lost 4 bases to trimming and J lost 1 base, with 14 bases between them. The CDR3 is CASSRSRDPSYEQYF. The CDR3 coding sequence is TGTGCCAGCAGCCGAAGCAGGGACCCTTCCTACGAGCAGTACTTC.

In the case of this clonotype: With a much larger clone just one base away, this may be a read error. The chain is built from TRBV6-2 or TRBV6-3 and TRBJ2-3; possible D gene TRBD2, 6 bases. In germline, CDR1 is MNHEY, CDR2 SVGEGT. The CDR3 totals 14 residues. The CDR3 reads CASSPGLNTDAQYF. The CDR3 nucleotides are TGTGCCAGCAGCCCGGGACTGAACACAGATGCGCAGTATTTT.

This clonotype was counted only a few times. The V gene is TRBV9, the J gene TRBJ1-2, with TRBD1 identical over 7 bases. Trimming took 0 bases from V and 8 from J; bases not matched to a gene: 4. The length of the CDR3 is 13 residues. Per the germline V gene, CDR1 is SGDLS and CDR2 is YYNGEE. The CDR3 here is CASSVDTGAGYTF. CDR3 DNA sequence: TGTGCCAGCAGCGTAGACACAGGGGCCGGCTACACCTTC.

In its sample, this clonotype was seen a few times. The V and J genes are TRBV15 and TRBJ1-6; weak D call: TRBD1 (6 bases). With 5 bases removed from V and 6 bases from J, the gap between germline ends came to 14 bases. Germline CDR1 and CDR2: LNHNV and YYDKDF (reference sequence). The CDR3 has 15 residues. CDR3 bases: TGTGCCACCAGCGGAGGGGGTTTCGGTAATTCACCCCTCCACTTT. Translated: CATSGGGFGNSPLHF.

This clonotype was detected ten times or more. Germline is not matched at one junction end, which may reflect a read error. The genes are TRBV13 and TRBJ2-3, with TRBD2 as a possible D gene (5 bases). CDR3 length: 13 amino acids. Germline V gene lookup returns CDR1 PRHDT and CDR2 FYEKMQ (reference sequence). The CDR3 sequence: CASSLEGTDTQYF. The CDR3, as DNA: TGCGCCAGCAGCTTGGAGGGCACAGATACGCAGTATTTT.

The chain has TRBV27 and TRBJ1-6; D remains unclear. The V and J ends lost 6 bases and 0 bases respectively, with 9 bases between them. CDR3 size: 15 residues. Germline assignment: CDR1 MNHEY and CDR2 SMNVEV (reference sequence). Written as DNA, the CDR3 is TGTGCCAGCAGCCCCATTTCCTCCTATAATTCACCCCTCCACTTT. Translation: CASSPISSYNSPLHF.

This clonotype was observed at least ten times. This chain connects TRBV12-3 or TRBV12-4 to TRBJ1-2; 7 nucleotides align to TRBD1. V dropped 5 bases and J dropped 6; count of bases not matched to a gene: 9. The CDR3 has 14 residues. CDR3 nucleotides: TGTGCCAGCAGTACCTCCACAGGGGATAATGGCTACACCTTC. It codes for CASSTSTGDNGYTF.

The table lists this clonotype with a few counts. This chain links TRBV7-2 with TRBJ1-1; D ambiguous. The germline V and J ends were trimmed by 4 bases and 5 bases, with 11 bases remaining between them. Germline V gene sequence: CDR1 SGHTA, CDR2 FQGNSA. This CDR3 spans 13 amino acids. The CDR3 region is CASSSHAHTEAFF. The CDR3, as DNA: TGTGCCAGCAGCTCCCACGCCCATACTGAAGCTTTCTTT. The variable domain in full, with the rest retrieved from reference TRBV7-2 and TRBJ1-1, is GAGVSQSPSNKVTEKGKDVELRCDPISGHTALYWYRQSLGQGLEFLIYFQGNSAPDKSGLPSDRFSAERTGGSVSTLTIQRTQQEDSAVYLCASSSHAHTEAFFGQGTRLTVV.

The V and J genes are TRBV20-1 and TRBJ1-3; D not certain. Trimming took off 5 bases at V and 4 bases at J, with 12 bases between the two ends. The CDR3 runs to 13 residues. Germline V gene data show CDR1 as DFQATT and CDR2 as SNEGSKA (reference sequence). CDR3 residues: CSAQLLNGNTIYF. The CDR3 DNA is TGCAGTGCTCAACTCCTAAACGGAAACACCATATATTTT.

This clonotype was recorded at least ten times. The gene calls are TRBV12-3 or TRBV12-4 and TRBJ1-4; D not resolved. The ends were cut back, 3 bases at V and 0 bases at J, with 8 bases in the middle. The CDR3 has 15 residues. CDR3 amino acids: CASSFYGATNEKLFF. The DNA of the CDR3 is TGTGCCAGCAGTTTTTATGGGGCAACTAATGAAAAACTGTTTTTT.